This T cell receptor (beta chain) emerged from a study of blood T cell repertoires in COVID-19. Study-level background: The analysed material was cDNA or gDNA that came from T cells, B-cell-depleted T cells, or PBMCs.

How the authors handled the data: Reference gene primer amplification in the assay estimated nucleated cell counts. The repertoire was sequenced with immunoSEQ multiplex PCR; TCRdb's copy has only in-frame clones and lacks some. D and trimming were read from the DNA, whereas the V and J calls and clone size are those reported in that table. In the table there are tens of thousands of clones, roughly 78% of which are singletons. Sequencing used peripheral blood. This TCR derives from a man aged 55 to 70 with active or convalescent COVID-19.

The chain's CDR3 is CATNRQGIEDEQYF. The CDR3, as DNA: TGTGCCACAAACCGACAGGGAATAGAGGACGAGCAGTACTTC. The rearrangement uses TRBV30 and TRBJ2-7; 7 positions agree with TRBD1. With V trimmed by 8 bases and J by 5 bases, 15 bases remained unmatched. The germline V gene has CDR1 GTSNPN and CDR2 SVGIG (reference sequence). This CDR3 has 14 amino acids. Together with reference TRBV30 and TRBJ2-7, the CDR3 gives the full variable domain: SQTIHQWPATLVQPVGSPLSLECTVEGTSNPNLYWYRQAAGRGLQLLFYSVGIGQISSEVPQNLSASRPQDRQFILSSKKLLLSDSGFYLCATNRQGIEDEQYFGPGTRLTVT.